Each of the 27 T cell receptor beta chains below was sequenced from the same sample in a study of CD8+ T cells in alopecia areata. Cells that came from pooled cutaneous lymph nodes were sorted using CD4, CD8alpha, NKG2D, NKG2ACE and other markers. RNA, once extracted, was reverse transcribed into cDNA for use as the sequencing template. Profiled with immunoSEQ multiplex PCR; TCRdb holds only in-frame clones, not every one. This sample has about 9,000 clones, each found more than once. Sequencing used CD8+ T cells sorted from a lymph node. The receptors originated from a C3H/HeJ mouse with alopecia areata. These mice share the MHC haplotype H2-k.

This clone was seen many times. Gene names denote mouse genes. The read stops 4 residues short of the end of the CDR3; the missing end is completed from the germline J gene. This chain connects TRBV19 to TRBJ2-1, with 10 bases fitting TRBD1. The germline gives CDR1 FNHDT, CDR2 SITEND (reference sequence). The V segment lost 4 bases and the J segment 1 base; nucleotides outside the gene matches: 2. This CDR3 spans 15 amino acids. The CDR3 bases that were read are TGTGCCAGCAGTCCGGGACAGGGGAACTATGCT. This translates into CASSPGQGNYA. The full-length CDR3 reads as CASSPGQGNYAEQFF.

This clone was counted many times. Mouse germline and gene names are used. With the read ending 4 residues before the CDR3 end, the germline J gene is used to fill in that end. The J gene is TRBJ2-7, the V gene TRBV1; 12 nucleotides agree with TRBD2. Germline values: CDR1 NSQYPW, CDR2 LRSPGD (reference sequence). The CDR3 contains 16 residues. With V trimmed by 0 bases and J by 2 bases, 2 bases remained unmatched. CDR3 sequence reads: CTCSADRTGGAYEQYF. Partial CDR3 DNA: TGCACCTGCAGTGCAGATCGGACTGGGGGGGCCTAT.

This clone is categorized as medium-sized. The germline and genes are mouse ones. The read terminates 4 residues before the CDR3 end, so the remaining end is supplied by the germline J gene. V usage is TRBV17 and J usage is TRBJ2-1; 7 bases fit TRBD1. CDR1 MNHDT and CDR2 YYDKIL come from the germline V gene. The CDR3 is 15 residues long. With 2 bases clipped from V and 5 bases from J, the junction kept 6 bases outside the gene matches. The CDR3 DNA, read in part, is TGTGCTAGCAGTAGAACCGGGGACAGAAATGCT. Translated, it gives CASSRTGDRNA. The whole CDR3 protein reads CASSRTGDRNAEQFF.

In regard to this clone: One end of the junction does not line up with germline, which may come from a read error. Gene and germline names: mouse. The DNA ends 4 residues before the CDR3 does, and the rest of the CDR3 is filled in from the germline J gene. The chain employs TRBV13-2 and TRBJ2-7; 9 bases map to TRBD1. CDR1 is NNHNN, CDR2 SYGAGS, per germline (reference sequence). CDR3 length: 13 residues. Incomplete CDR3 DNA: TGTGCCGGCGGTGGACAGGGGATCTAT. Its protein product is CAGGGQGIY. The whole CDR3 is CAGGGQGIYEQYF.

This clone was observed at least ten times. These gene names are mouse names. Incomplete CDR3 DNA: TGTGCCTGGAGTCGGACAGGAAACTATGCT. Its translation is CAWSRTGNYA. From start to end, the CDR3 is CAWSRTGNYAEQFF. This chain links TRBV31 with TRBJ2-1; 7 bases align to TRBD1. The read is 4 residues too short to cover the CDR3 end, so that end is filled in from the germline J gene. This CDR3 comprises 14 residues. The J segment lost 1 base and the V segment lost 1 base, leaving 1 base of the junction unmatched. Germline loops: CDR1 GKSSPN, CDR2 SITVG.

Many counts were recorded for this clone. The genes are named according to mouse. The read halts 4 residues ahead of the CDR3 end, with the missing end drawn from the germline J gene. The chain is built from TRBV31 and TRBJ2-7; 9 bases fit TRBD2. This CDR3 region has 11 residues. Per germline, CDR1 GKSSPN and CDR2 SITVG. The CDR3 sequence is CAWTGGDEQYF. CDR3 bases read: TGTGCCTGGACTGGGGGGGAT. The entire variable domain, with the rest obtained from reference TRBV31 and TRBJ2-7, is as follows: AQTIHQWPVAEIKAVGSPLSLGCTIKGKSSPNLYWYWQATGGTLQQLFYSITVGQVESVVQLNLSASRPKDDQFILSTEKLLLSHSGFYLCAWTGGDEQYFGPGTRLTVL.

The sample holds many counts of this clone. Any gene name here is a mouse gene name. Read data end 4 residues before the CDR3 end; the end is taken from the germline J gene. The chain uses TRBV1 and TRBJ1-1; D not resolved. The CDR3 is 12 residues long. The germline V gene has CDR1 NSQYPW and CDR2 LRSPGD (reference sequence). The CDR3 reads CTCSADWGEVFF. The CDR3 bases that were read are TGCACCTGCAGTGCAGACTGGGGA.

In this sample, this clone is medium-sized. These gene names are mouse names. The read ends 3 residues shy of where the CDR3 ends; the end is completed using the germline J gene. The genes are TRBV13-3 and TRBJ1-6; TRBD1 is a possible D gene (5 bases). TRBJ1-6 is designated an ORF whose function remains uncertain. CDR3 length equals 14 residues. V lost 3 bases, J lost 3 bases, and 7 bases lay in between. CDR1 and CDR2 from the germline V gene are NNHDY and SYVADS. The sequenced part of the CDR3 DNA is TGTGCCAGCAGTGGGACAAACTATAATTCGCCC. Encoded protein: CASSGTNYNSP. The CDR3 reads in full as CASSGTNYNSPLYF.

This clone is judged medium-sized. Genes and germline come from the mouse. The missing CDR3 end, 4 residues past where the read stops, is filled in from the germline J gene. The chain employs TRBV17 and TRBJ2-5; D is uncertain. Between the trimmed V and J ends, which lost 5 bases and 0 bases, there was a span of 15 bases. This CDR3 is 16 amino acids long. Germline V CDR1 and CDR2: MNHDT, YYDKIL. The sequenced part of the CDR3 DNA is TGTGCTAGCAGTTTCCTTTACAGCTTTAACCAAGAC. Its translation: CASSFLYSFNQD. The full-length CDR3 reads as CASSFLYSFNQDTQYF.

This clone was counted many times. Genes and germline come from the mouse. The read comes to an end 4 residues before the CDR3 does, leaving the germline J gene to fill in the end. The V and J genes are TRBV14 and TRBJ2-7; 11 nucleotides match TRBD2. Germline V CDR1 and CDR2: SGHDT, FRDEAV. The CDR3 has 14 residues. Partial CDR3 DNA: TGTGCCAGCAGTCCCCGGGACTGGGGGTAT. This codes for CASSPRDWGY. The whole CDR3 sequence is CASSPRDWGYEQYF.

This clone was counted only a few times. The germline and genes are mouse ones. The sequenced part of the CDR3 DNA is TGTGCCAGCAGTGATTGGCTGGGGGGGAACTATGCT. Its protein is CASSDWLGGNYA. The full CDR3 is CASSDWLGGNYAEQFF. This rearrangement joins TRBV13-1 to TRBJ2-1, with TRBD2 matching over 9 bases. Sequencing ends 4 residues short of the CDR3 end; the germline J gene provides the rest. V shed 1 base, J shed 1 base, and the junction held 3 bases outside the gene matches. The CDR3 totals 16 residues. CDR1 is NSHNY, CDR2 SYGAGN, per germline.

This clone was picked up many times. The gene symbols are mouse symbols. The CDR3 end falls 4 residues outside the read, so it is completed with the germline J gene. This chain joins TRBV13-1 and TRBJ2-7, with TRBD1 matching over 8 bases. Germline CDR1 is NSHNY and CDR2 is SYGAGN. CDR3 length equals 11 residues. The CDR3 reads CASRDRDEQYF. The part of the CDR3 DNA that was read is TGTGCCAGCAGGGACAGGGAT.

This clone has at least ten counts. Mouse gene names apply. The DNA ends 4 residues before the CDR3 does, and the rest of the CDR3 is filled in from the germline J gene. The chain uses TRBV19 and TRBJ1-1, with a weak D call TRBD1 (5 bases). Germline V gives CDR1 FNHDT, CDR2 SITEND (reference sequence). The CDR3 is made up of 14 amino acids. V was clipped by 1 base and J by 0 bases, with 7 bases between them. CDR3 amino acids: CASSIPGQNTEVFF. The DNA read from the CDR3 is TGTGCCAGCAGTATACCGGGACAGAACACA. The entire variable domain, with the rest obtained from reference TRBV19 and TRBJ1-1, is as follows: GGIITQTPKFLIGQEGQKLTLKCQQNFNHDTMYWYRQDSGKGLRLIYYSITENDLQKGDLSEGYDASREKKSSFSLTVTSAQKNEMAVFLCASSIPGQNTEVFFGKGTRLTVV.

By its share, this clone is medium-sized. Mouse names are used for the genes. Read sequence stops 4 residues before the CDR3 end, and the germline J gene provides the missing end. The rearrangement links TRBV13-3 to TRBJ2-5; TRBD1 matches 7 bases. Germline CDR1 and CDR2: NNHDY and SYVADS. Trimming took 6 bases from V and 3 from J; bases not matched to a gene: 4. This CDR3 has 13 amino acids. Here the CDR3 reads CASKPGQQDTQYF. Incomplete CDR3 DNA: TGTGCCAGCAAACCGGGACAGCAAGAC.

This clone was detected many times. These gene names are mouse names. The part of the CDR3 DNA that was read is TGTAGTTCTACGGGACTGGGGGGGCGCGATGCT. Translating gives CSSTGLGGRDA. The complete CDR3 sequence is CSSTGLGGRDAEQFF. The chain recombines TRBV30 with TRBJ2-1; 14 bases are shared with TRBD2. The CDR3 end falls 4 residues outside the read, so it is completed with the germline J gene. V dropped 4 bases and J dropped 5; count of bases not matched to a gene: 4. Per the germline V gene, CDR1 is SQVVS and CDR2 is ANEGSEA. The CDR3 runs to 15 residues. Filled out from reference TRBV30 and TRBJ2-1, the complete variable domain reads SVLLYQKPNRDICQSGTSLKIQCVADSQVVSMFWYQQFQEQSLMLMATANEGSEATYESGFTKDKFPISRPNLTFSTLTVNNARPGDSSIYFCSSTGLGGRDAEQFFGPGTRLTVL.

Sample share makes this clone medium-sized. Gene names are the mouse ones. The CDR3 goes on 4 residues after the read ends, and that part is filled in from the germline J gene. The V call is TRBV13-2, the J call TRBJ2-3; D possibly corresponds to TRBD1 (5 bases). CDR3 size: 15 residues. The V end was cut by 3 bases, the J end by 0 bases, with 11 bases between. Per the germline V gene, CDR1 is NNHNN and CDR2 is SYGAGS (reference sequence). The CDR3 sequence is CASGGPTASAETLYF. CDR3 bases read: TGTGCCAGCGGTGGGCCGACAGCTAGTGCAGAA.

This clone has ten or more counts. Mouse names are used for the genes. The CDR3 end lies 4 residues beyond the end of the read and is filled in from the germline J gene. The chain couples TRBV14 to TRBJ2-7, with 12 bases lining up with TRBD2. The germline gives CDR1 SGHDT, CDR2 FRDEAV. The trim removed 4 bases at V and 2 bases at J, leaving 1 base unmatched. The CDR3 consists of 14 residues. The CDR3 DNA, read in part, is TGTGCCAGCAGTCGGGACTGGGGGGCCTAT. It specifies CASSRDWGAY. The CDR3 in full is CASSRDWGAYEQYF. The full variable domain, its missing parts supplied by reference TRBV14 and TRBJ2-7, is EAGVTQSPRYAVLQEGQAVSFWCDPISGHDTLYWYQQPRDQGPQLLVYFRDEAVIDNSQLPSDRFSAVRPKGTNSTLKIQSAKQGDTATYLCASSRDWGAYEQYFGPGTRLTVL.

This clone was counted at least ten times. The listed genes are named as in mouse. The read gets to within 4 residues of the CDR3 end, and the germline J gene fills in the rest. V and J are TRBV31 and TRBJ1-1; 11 nucleotides align to TRBD1. CDR3 length: 15 residues. Germline assignment: CDR1 GKSSPN and CDR2 SITVG. The V and J ends lost 3 bases and 0 bases, in that order; junction bases with no gene match: 3. The covered CDR3 bases are TGTGCCTGGAGGGGGACAGGGGGTGCAAACACA. This sequence encodes CAWRGTGGANT. The whole CDR3 protein is CAWRGTGGANTEVFF.

This clone turned up a few times. Germline and genes here are mouse. The CDR3: CASSDRLGGWAEQFF. Partial CDR3 DNA: TGTGCCAGCAGTGATCGACTGGGGGGTTGGGCT. This chain joins TRBV19 and TRBJ2-1, with 10 bases identical to TRBD2. Read sequence stops 4 residues before the CDR3 end, and the germline J gene provides the missing end. Germline CDR1 FNHDT, CDR2 SITEND (reference sequence). CDR3 length: 15 amino acids.

At least ten counts were recorded for this clone. Mouse gene names apply. The read falls 4 residues short of the CDR3 end, and the missing part is taken from the germline J gene. The rearrangement links TRBV14 to TRBJ1-1, with 9 positions matching TRBD1. The length of the CDR3 is 14 residues. Germline V CDR1 and CDR2: SGHDT, FRDEAV. CDR3 DNA, as far as it was read: TGTGCCAGCAGTCGCTGGGACAGGGAAACA. It codes for CASSRWDRET. The entire CDR3 reads CASSRWDRETEVFF.

This clone was detected many times. Genes here carry mouse names. The read falls 4 residues short of the CDR3 end, and the missing part is taken from the germline J gene. This chain uses TRBV17 with TRBJ2-5, with 7 bases that match TRBD2. CDR1 is MNHDT and CDR2 is YYDKIL in the germline V gene. The length of the CDR3 is 14 residues. This CDR3 is CASSRVGGGDTQYF. CDR3 DNA, as far as it was read: TGTGCTAGCAGTAGAGTGGGGGGTGGAGAC.

This clone was counted at least ten times. Gene names denote mouse genes. Read sequence stops 4 residues before the CDR3 end, and the germline J gene provides the missing end. The J gene is TRBJ2-7, the V gene TRBV19; 12 nucleotides match TRBD2. The CDR3 runs to 14 residues. J lost 3 bases, V lost 4 bases, and 2 bases had no gene match. In germline, CDR1 is FNHDT, CDR2 SITEND (reference sequence). The CDR3 DNA, read in part, is TGTGCCAGCAGTTCGGGACTGGGGGGCTAT. Translation: CASSSGLGGY. The full CDR3 protein is CASSSGLGGYEQYF.

In its sample, this clone was seen many times. Gene and germline names: mouse. The CDR3 end is not reached by the read, which stops 4 residues before it; the germline J gene fills it in. The V gene is TRBV13-3, the J gene TRBJ1-1, with a weak D call TRBD1 (6 bases). Germline lookup yields CDR1 NNHDY and CDR2 SYVADS. There are 13 residues in the CDR3. CDR3 protein: CASSDMGTPEVFF. The sequenced part of the CDR3 DNA is TGTGCCAGCAGTGATATGGGGACACCA.

This clone was found many times. The genes and germline here are from mouse. The read terminates 4 residues ahead of where the CDR3 ends, so the germline J gene completes it. This rearrangement joins TRBV19 to TRBJ2-2; weak D call: TRBD1 (6 bases). This CDR3 is built from 15 residues. V lost 1 base, J lost 3 bases, and 10 bases lay in between. The V gene's germline CDR1 is FNHDT and CDR2 SITEND (reference sequence). The covered CDR3 bases are TGTGCCAGCAGTATAAAGGCAGGGGACACCGGG. Its protein product is CASSIKAGDTG. The full CDR3 protein reads CASSIKAGDTGQLYF.

This clone was observed at least ten times. Gene names and germline match the mouse. The read falls 4 residues short of the CDR3 end, and the missing part is taken from the germline J gene. This chain links TRBV1 with TRBJ2-4; 8 positions agree with TRBD2. There are 15 residues in the CDR3. The J segment lost 1 base and the V segment lost 3 bases, leaving 3 bases of the junction unmatched. Germline CDR1 NSQYPW, CDR2 LRSPGD (reference sequence). CDR3 DNA, as far as it was read: TGCACCTGCAGTGCCCCGACTGGGGGTCAAAAC. The encoded protein is CTCSAPTGGQN. The whole CDR3 is CTCSAPTGGQNTLYF.

This clone occurred many times. Mouse names are used for the genes. Partial CDR3 DNA: TGCACCTGCAGTGCAGACTGGGGGGAAGATGCT. Amino acid sequence: CTCSADWGEDA. The entire CDR3 sequence reads CTCSADWGEDAEQFF. The chain combines TRBV1 with TRBJ2-1; TRBD2 aligns across 8 bases. The read terminates 4 residues ahead of where the CDR3 ends, so the germline J gene completes it. Per the germline V gene, CDR1 is NSQYPW and CDR2 is LRSPGD (reference sequence). The CDR3 is 15 residues long. The ends lost 0 bases at V and 5 bases at J; junction bases unmatched: 3.

This clone was seen at least ten times. Gene names denote mouse genes. The CDR3 end lies 4 residues beyond the end of the read and is filled in from the germline J gene. The rearrangement uses TRBV13-1 and TRBJ1-2; 7 nucleotides agree with TRBD1. The V and J ends lost 3 bases and 2 bases, in that order; junction bases with no gene match: 7. The CDR3 is 15 amino acids. The V gene's germline CDR1 is NSHNY and CDR2 SYGAGN. The CDR3 region is CASSARQGGNSDYTF. The covered CDR3 bases are TGTGCCAGCAGTGCCCGACAGGGAGGGAACTCC.